The next 8 T cell receptor beta chains were all read from a single sample in a study of shared clonotypes between healthy human individuals. Terminally differentiated effector memory CD45RA+ cells were excluded by CCR7 positive selection of CD45RO-negative cells. Measured with immunoSEQ multiplex PCR; TCRdb has only the in-frame clones, and not every one. The sample records hundreds of thousands of clones, around 92% being singletons. Source material: naive CD8+ T cells sorted from blood. All receptors derive from a man aged 25 to 45 in good health.

The chain joins TRBV13 to TRBJ2-2; D might be TRBD1 (5 bases). The germline V gene encodes CDR1 PRHDT and CDR2 FYEKMQ (reference sequence). V shed 0 bases and J shed 7 bases, with 9 bases lying between them. This CDR3 has 14 residues. The CDR3, as DNA: TGTGCCAGCAGCTTAGGAGGGGCCGGCGGGGAGCTGTTTTTT. Protein product: CASSLGGAGGELFF.

The rearrangement links TRBV27 to TRBJ2-7; 14 bases map to TRBD2. Germline CDR1 and CDR2: MNHEY and SMNVEV (reference sequence). This CDR3 region has 15 residues. V lost 8 bases to trimming and J lost 3 bases; unmatched junction nucleotides: 6. CDR3 nucleotide sequence: TGTGCCAGCCGAACCGGGACTAGCGGGGGCTACGAGCAGTACTTC. Translating it yields CASRTGTSGGYEQYF.

The J gene is TRBJ1-1, the V gene TRBV19; D uncertain. CDR1 and CDR2 (germline): LNHDA, SQIVND (reference sequence). The CDR3 loop spans 17 amino acids. The V and J ends lost 4 bases and 0 bases respectively, with 18 bases between them. DNA of the CDR3: TGTGCCAGTAGTACCACCCTCGCTGGGTTAGTGAACACTGAAGCTTTCTTT. Translated, it gives CASSTTLAGLVNTEAFF.

The CDR3 reads CSVEDRSLRHREQFF. The CDR3 nucleotides are TGCAGCGTTGAAGATCGGTCGCTTCGACACAGGGAGCAGTTCTTC. The chain has TRBV29-1 and TRBJ2-1, with a weak D call TRBD1 (5 bases). Between the trimmed V and J ends, which lost 0 bases and 10 bases, there was a span of 19 bases. The CDR3 has 15 residues. Germline values: CDR1 SQVTM, CDR2 ANQGSEA.

V is TRBV4-3 and J is TRBJ1-4, with TRBD1 identical over 10 bases. Germline lookup yields CDR1 LGHNA and CDR2 YSLEER. V was pared by 3 bases and J by 7 bases, with 5 bases of the junction left unmatched. This CDR3 region has 15 residues. CDR3: CASSQGTGALEKLFF. The CDR3 DNA follows: TGCGCCAGCAGCCAGGGGACAGGGGCGCTTGAAAAACTGTTTTTT.

V usage is TRBV4-1 and J usage is TRBJ1-4, with D tentatively TRBD1 (5 bases). CDR1 is MGHRA and CDR2 is YSYEKL in the germline V gene. V was cut by 2 bases and J by 8 bases, with 15 bases left in between. CDR3 length: 15 amino acids. CDR3 region: CASSQSTGKGEKLFF. The CDR3, as DNA: TGCGCCAGCAGCCAATCGACCGGGAAGGGGGAAAAACTGTTTTTT.

Points on this clone: This same CDR3 is encoded by further DNA sequences in the sample. This chain joins TRBV7-9 and TRBJ1-1; D is unclear. CDR1 SEHNR and CDR2 FQNEAQ come from the germline V gene (reference sequence). The CDR3 consists of 15 residues. Trimming took off 1 base at V and 0 bases at J, with 9 bases between the two ends. CDR3 protein: CASSLVAGMNTEAFF. The CDR3 bases are TGTGCCAGCAGCTTAGTCGCGGGCATGAACACTGAAGCTTTCTTT.

V usage is TRBV27 and J usage is TRBJ2-7; D gene unclear. There are 14 residues in the CDR3. The germline V gene has CDR1 MNHEY and CDR2 SMNVEV (reference sequence). Trimming cost V 6 bases and J 3 bases, with 15 bases left between them. The CDR3 reads CASSRQKDGYEQYF. CDR3 DNA: TGTGCCAGCAGCCGGCAGAAGGACGGCTACGAGCAGTACTTC.